There are a few counts of the clone carrying this TCR beta chain. Its antigen is unknown. This entry belongs to a study of beta chain features in type 1 diabetes. Study-level information: Patient and healthy donor groups were alike in age, gender and cell yields.

cDNA synthesis used the whole RNA isolate, giving expressed TCRB sequences. The table came from immunoSEQ multiplex PCR; TCRdb's copy has only in-frame clones and leaves some out. The data show 500,000 to 700,000 clones, roughly 15% seen once. There are 12 residues in the CDR3. Per germline, CDR1 LGHNA and CDR2 YSLEER. The trim removed 4 bases at V and 6 bases at J, leaving 3 bases unmatched. Overall study results and limits: Type 1 diabetes patients showed fewer insertions and more deletions at VDJ junctions. A greater similarity of naive, central memory and Treg TCRB repertoires was seen among patients than among healthy donors.

This clonotype was sampled from a man younger than 35 in good health. Sequenced input: naive CD4+ T cells from blood. The chain uses TRBV4-3 and TRBJ2-7; TRBD2 matches at 7 bases. CDR3 in amino acids: CASSPGGVEQYF. The CDR3 bases are TGCGCCAGCAGCCCTGGGGGGGTCGAGCAGTACTTC.